This T cell receptor (beta chain) came from a study of cytomegalovirus exposure and HLA in healthy donors. Donors consisted of healthy bone marrow donors. It was with 60 Vbeta and 13 Jbeta primers that the PCR ran. Profiling relied on immunoSEQ multiplex PCR, and the TCRdb table lists in-frame clones only, not all of them. The sample comprises around 130,000 clones, around 77% of which are singletons, and 1% to 1.5% rests with the top ten. Comments on this clone: Its antigen is unidentified.

Trimming took 2 bases from V and 4 from J, leaving 5 bases between them. The CDR3 runs to 12 residues. Per the germline V gene, CDR1 is SGHNT and CDR2 is YYREEE (reference sequence). Notes on the study in general: Rare sequences made up most TCRs, while some public TCRs were found in many donors. Per published reports, the classifier diagnosed cytomegalovirus status with high specificity and sensitivity. At a 0.05 false discovery rate, a later analysis found 16,951 TCR beta sequences to be associated with HLA alleles.

The sequencing input was PBMCs. The sequence derives from a man in his fifties or sixties in good health and CMV-seronegative. This chain uses TRBV5-4 with TRBJ2-3; D remains ambiguous. In nucleotides, the CDR3 is TGTGCCAGCAGCTTATCATCAGATACGCAGTATTTT. Translating it yields CASSLSSDTQYF.